This TCR beta chain was captured in a study of glioma-infiltrating T cells after dendritic cell vaccination. Overall study context: Three intradermal dendritic cell vaccine injections were given every two weeks. Study-wide findings and caveats: Complete blood and tumor specimen sets were limited to few patients.

The PCR used 60 V beta and 13 J beta primers. The protocol was immunoSEQ multiplex PCR, while the TCRdb copy is restricted to in-frame clones and leaves out a portion. The table includes fewer than 85,000 clones, 82% detected once. Points on this clone: No antigen is known for it.

The receptor's source is a human donor with glioblastoma. The sample consisted of blood, taken before dendritic cell vaccination.

The CDR3 loop reads CASSTDTMNTEAFF. The CDR3 region has the DNA TGCGCCAGCAGCACCGACACCATGAACACTGAAGCTTTCTTT. V gene TRBV5-1 combines with J gene TRBJ1-1; no definite D call. Trimming pared 4 bases from V and 0 bases from J, leaving 10 bases between. The CDR3 totals 14 residues. Germline V CDR1 and CDR2: SGHRS, YFSETQ.